This record concerns one T cell receptor (delta chain) sequence. The CDR3 is 20 residues long. With V trimmed by 3 bases and J by 0 bases, 18 bases remained unmatched. The germline V gene has CDR1 GEAIGNYY and CDR2 EKD. This specimen belongs to a study of gamma-delta T cells after stem cell transplantation. TCRdb re-identified clones in the RT-PCR reads via CATT. The repertoire includes 1,400 to 1,500 delta-chain clones, about 13% of them detected once, and about a quarter sits in the top ten. This TCR was sampled from a human donor. It is not recorded whose cells these are; they may come from a transplant donor. The rearrangement uses TRDV2 and TRDJ1, with 10 positions matching TRDD3. Material for sequencing was gamma-delta T cells. The CDR3 DNA sequence: TGTGCCTGTGACTTGATGTCGGCGGGGCTGGGGGATAAGGACACCGATAAACTCATCTTT. It yields the protein CACDLMSAGLGDKDTDKLIF.